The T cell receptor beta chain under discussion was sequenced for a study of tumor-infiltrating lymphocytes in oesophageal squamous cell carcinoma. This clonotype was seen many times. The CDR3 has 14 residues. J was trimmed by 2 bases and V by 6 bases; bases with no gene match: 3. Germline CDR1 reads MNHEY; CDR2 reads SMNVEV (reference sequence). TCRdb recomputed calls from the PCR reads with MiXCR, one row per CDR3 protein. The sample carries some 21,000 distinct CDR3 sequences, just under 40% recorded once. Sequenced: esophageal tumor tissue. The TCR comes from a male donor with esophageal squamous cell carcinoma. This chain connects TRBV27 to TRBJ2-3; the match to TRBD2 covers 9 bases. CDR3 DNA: TGTGCCAGCAGCCCTAGCGGGGCCACAGATACGCAGTATTTT. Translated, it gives CASSPSGATDTQYF.